This note documents a single T cell receptor beta chain sequence. This sample is part of a study of shared clonotypes between healthy human individuals. Several immunoSEQ plates held equal portions of the genomic DNA taken from each subset. In replicate PCRs of unsorted PBMC, around 300 ng DNA, roughly 31,000 T cell genomes, was used. Method: immunoSEQ multiplex PCR; TCRdb's copy keeps in-frame clones and lacks some. Of around 500,000 clones detected, approximately 82% appear once; the ten largest clones hold about 11%. Trimming removed 1 base from V and 9 bases from J; junction bases left unmatched: 2. Germline V gene sequence: CDR1 SGHNT, CDR2 YENEEA. CDR3 size: 13 residues. The study drew its donors from healthy HIV-negative adults without recent acute infections or vaccinations. The donors, all of them Caucasian adults, lived in Nashville, Tennessee.

The gene calls are TRBV11-3 and TRBJ2-4, with TRBD1 identical over 8 bases. This clonotype was sampled from a woman in her thirties or forties in good health. Some clones in this sample may be carry-over from other donors' samples. Input material: PBMCs. The CDR3 DNA is TGTGCCAGCAGCTTAGTGCAGGGGGCCATTCAGTACTTC. Its protein is CASSLVQGAIQYF.